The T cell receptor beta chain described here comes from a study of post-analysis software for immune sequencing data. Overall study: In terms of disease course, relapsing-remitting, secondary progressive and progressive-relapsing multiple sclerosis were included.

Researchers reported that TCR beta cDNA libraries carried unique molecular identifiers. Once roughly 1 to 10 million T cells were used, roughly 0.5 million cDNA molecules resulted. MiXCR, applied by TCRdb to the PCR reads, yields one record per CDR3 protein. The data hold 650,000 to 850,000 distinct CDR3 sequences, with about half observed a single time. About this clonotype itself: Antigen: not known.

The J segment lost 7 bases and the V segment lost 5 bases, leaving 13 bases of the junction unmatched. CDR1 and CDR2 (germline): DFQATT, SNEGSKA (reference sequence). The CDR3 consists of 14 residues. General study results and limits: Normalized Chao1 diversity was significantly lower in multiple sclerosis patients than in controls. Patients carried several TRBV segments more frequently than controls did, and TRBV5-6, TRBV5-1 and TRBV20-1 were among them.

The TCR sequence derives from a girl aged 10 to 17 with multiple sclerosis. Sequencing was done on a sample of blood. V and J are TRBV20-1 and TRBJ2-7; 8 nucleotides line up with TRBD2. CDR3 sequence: CSAGALREVREQYF. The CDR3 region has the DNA TGCAGTGCTGGGGCCCTGCGGGAGGTGAGGGAGCAGTACTTC.